Below are 12 T cell receptor beta chains sequenced from a single sample in a study of T cell clonality in common variable immunodeficiency. Method: immunoSEQ multiplex PCR; TCRdb's copy keeps in-frame clones and lacks some. Sampling found around 55,000 clones, none seen once. Sequenced input: peripheral blood mononuclear cells. The receptors stem from a person between 18 and 69 years old in good health.

This clone came up many times. From the germline J gene comes the end of the CDR3, since the read stops 3 residues before it. V usage is TRBV6-1 and J usage is TRBJ1-5; D perhaps matches TRBD1 (5 bases). The V and J ends lost 4 bases and 5 bases respectively, with 15 bases between them. This CDR3 comprises 15 residues. Germline assignment: CDR1 MNHNS and CDR2 SASEGT. The part of the CDR3 DNA that was read is TGTGCCAGCAGTGCCCCGGGGACGGGGGATCAGCCC. Translating gives CASSAPGTGDQP. The entire CDR3 is CASSAPGTGDQPQHF.

At least ten counts were recorded for this clone. The missing CDR3 end, 3 residues past where the read stops, is filled in from the germline J gene. This chain links TRBV20-1 with TRBJ2-5; TRBD2 agrees at 8 bases. The germline CDR1 and CDR2 sequences are DFQATT and SNEGSKA (reference sequence). The CDR3 consists of 14 residues. Germline trimming cut 1 base from V and 4 bases from J; bases unmatched to any gene: 5. Partial CDR3 DNA: TGCAGTGCTAGAGTCGGGGGGGAGGGAGAGACC. It is translated as CSARVGGEGET. From start to end, the CDR3 is CSARVGGEGETQYF.

In this sample, this clone turned up many times. The read gets to within 3 residues of the CDR3 end, and the germline J gene fills in the rest. The chain recombines TRBV18 with TRBJ2-7; D gene unclear. The germline V and J ends were trimmed by 6 bases and 4 bases, with 13 bases remaining between them. Per germline, CDR1 KGHSH and CDR2 LQKENI. The CDR3 has 13 residues. The covered CDR3 bases are TGTGCCAGCTCCCCGAGAACGGGTTACGAG. It encodes CASSPRTGYE. The whole CDR3 region reads CASSPRTGYEQYF.

This clone has at least ten counts. The read is 3 residues too short to cover the CDR3 end, so that end is filled in from the germline J gene. V and J are TRBV2 and TRBJ2-3, with D maybe TRBD2 (5 bases). The CDR3 runs 16 residues. Germline loops: CDR1 SNHLY, CDR2 FYNNEI. Trimming pared 7 bases from V and 2 bases from J, leaving 19 bases between. The DNA read from the CDR3 is TGTGCCAGCATAGAATTTGCGGGCGACCCCACAGATACG. Amino acids: CASIEFAGDPTDT. The full CDR3 protein reads CASIEFAGDPTDTQYF. The complete variable domain, with remaining parts taken from reference TRBV2 and TRBJ2-3, reads EPEVTQTPSHQVTQMGQEVILRCVPISNHLYFYWYRQILGQKVEFLVSFYNNEISEKSEIFDDQFSVERPDGSNFTLKIRSTKLEDSAMYFCASIEFAGDPTDTQYFGPGTRLTVL.

This clone was detected only a few times. At one end the junction does not follow the germline gene, possibly because of a read error. Read data end 3 residues before the CDR3 end; the end is taken from the germline J gene. Other DNA sequences within the sample encode an identical CDR3. The chain couples TRBV20-1 to TRBJ1-2; D may be TRBD1 (6 bases). From germline, CDR1 is DFQATT and CDR2 SNEGSKA (reference sequence). The CDR3 sequence is 15 residues long. The sequenced part of the CDR3 DNA is TGCAGTGCTCCCGGAGCCAGGGGAAGTTTCTATGGA. This sequence encodes CSAPGARGSFYG. The CDR3, in full, reads CSAPGARGSFYGYTF.

This clone has at least ten counts. The DNA ends 3 residues before the CDR3 does, and the rest of the CDR3 is filled in from the germline J gene. The chain has TRBV2 and TRBJ1-5; no clear D. Trimming stripped 4 bases from V and 0 bases from J, with 10 bases between. In germline, CDR1 is SNHLY, CDR2 FYNNEI. The CDR3 contains 15 residues. CDR3 DNA, as far as it was read: TGTGCCAGCAGTGGAGGCACTATTAGCAATCAGCCC. Its protein product is CASSGGTISNQP. The full CDR3 protein reads CASSGGTISNQPQHF. Looking up the rest from reference TRBV2 and TRBJ1-5 gives the full variable domain: EPEVTQTPSHQVTQMGQEVILRCVPISNHLYFYWYRQILGQKVEFLVSFYNNEISEKSEIFDDQFSVERPDGSNFTLKIRSTKLEDSAMYFCASSGGTISNQPQHFGDGTRLSIL.

This clone was seen many times. The sequenced fragment ends 3 residues before the CDR3 boundary, so the rest is inferred from the germline J gene. This sequence joins TRBV4-1 and TRBJ2-3; 8 nucleotides line up with TRBD2. The CDR3 loop spans 16 amino acids. J was trimmed by 5 bases and V by 2 bases; bases with no gene match: 9. CDR1 MGHRA and CDR2 YSYEKL come from the germline V gene. Incomplete CDR3 DNA: TGCGCCAGCAGCCAAAACCCAGCGGGGGTGGAAGATACG. As protein: CASSQNPAGVEDT. The entire CDR3 reads CASSQNPAGVEDTQYF.

In its sample, this clone was seen many times. The read ends 3 residues early relative to the CDR3; the germline J gene fills the gap. The chain recombines TRBV28 with TRBJ1-6; perhaps TRBD1 as D (6 bases). This CDR3 has 15 amino acids. CDR1 and CDR2 (germline): MDHEN, SYDVKM. V lost 6 bases and J lost 11, with 20 bases in between. The CDR3 DNA, read in part, is TGTGCCAGCAGCCGGCGGACAGCCAAGGGTCCACCC. This encodes CASSRRTAKGPP. The entire CDR3 is CASSRRTAKGPPLHF.

This clone was found many times. Coverage ceases 3 residues before the CDR3 finishes, and the germline J gene fills in the end. J is TRBJ2-7 and V is TRBV20-1, with a possible D match to TRBD1 (6 bases). The germline V and J ends were trimmed by 6 bases and 2 bases, with 20 bases remaining between them. CDR1 is DFQATT, CDR2 SNEGSKA, per germline (reference sequence). The CDR3 is 15 amino acids. CDR3 protein: CSAIRTEMGTYEQYF. CDR3 bases read: TGCAGTGCCATAAGGACAGAAATGGGGACCTACGAG.

This clone has at least ten counts. The CDR3 extends 3 residues past the end of the read, so its final part is completed from the germline J gene. V and J are TRBV29-1 and TRBJ1-2, with TRBD1 identical over 8 bases. Germline CDR1 and CDR2: SQVTM and ANQGSEA. The CDR3 totals 18 residues. The V segment lost 3 bases and the J segment 0 bases; nucleotides outside the gene matches: 15. The part of the CDR3 DNA that was read is TGCAGCGTTGAGGGATTGCGAGCAGGGGGCGAAGCTAACTATGGC. It codes for CSVEGLRAGGEANYG. The complete CDR3 reads CSVEGLRAGGEANYGYTF.

This clone was seen ten or more times. The read ends 3 residues early relative to the CDR3; the germline J gene fills the gap. V usage is TRBV5-4 and J usage is TRBJ2-1; D may be TRBD2 (5 bases). The V end lost 3 bases, the J end lost 7 bases, and 11 bases lay between the germline ends. The CDR3 runs to 13 residues. Germline-derived CDR1 and CDR2 are SGHNT and YYREEE (reference sequence). The CDR3 protein is CASSSGPGNEQFF. Incomplete CDR3 DNA: TGTGCCAGCAGCTCCGGGCCGGGGAATGAG.

This clone was detected ten times or more. Sequencing ends 3 residues short of the CDR3 end; the germline J gene provides the rest. The V gene is TRBV7-9, the J gene TRBJ1-2; 8 nucleotides align to TRBD1. J was trimmed by 5 bases and V by 3 bases; bases with no gene match: 8. This CDR3 is 15 amino acids long. Germline CDR1 and CDR2: SEHNR and FQNEAQ (reference sequence). The part of the CDR3 DNA that was read is TGTGCCAGCAGCTTCAGTTCCGGGACAGGTTATGGC. The encoded protein is CASSFSSGTGYG. The entire CDR3 protein is CASSFSSGTGYGYTF.